This T cell receptor (beta chain) was recorded in a study of blood T cells in healthy people across ages. Overall study: Capture via template switching afforded approximately one barcoded beta molecule per two T cells.

For the second PCR, which ran for roughly 6 to 11 cycles, a sample-barcoded 5' primer and a J-beta primer mix were used. TCRdb called the 5' RACE reads again in MiXCR, with one record for every CDR3 protein. In the table there are about 1.7 million distinct CDR3 sequences, 28% of which are singletons. This clonotype was seen more than once but under ten times. The antigen is undetermined. Notes on the study in general: Age showed a roughly linear inverse relationship with TCR beta diversity per million T cells.

The CDR3 length is 13 residues. Germline-derived CDR1 and CDR2 are GTSNPN and SVGIG (reference sequence). Trimming stripped 2 bases from V and 6 bases from J, with 13 bases between. The sample, approximately 10 milliliters of peripheral blood, was drawn from each donor. This clonotype was obtained from a woman aged 25 to 39 in good health. The specimen was blood. This chain joins TRBV30 and TRBJ1-1; D not resolved. CDR3 amino acids: CAWSPDQRSEAFF. DNA for the CDR3: TGTGCCTGGAGTCCCGACCAGAGATCTGAAGCTTTCTTT.